The entry below describes one T cell receptor delta chain. This receptor's antigen is unknown. A far larger clone is just one base off, so this is likely a read error. The data were taken from a study of intestinal T cells in coeliac disease (dated by TCRdb to about 2020). The study in broad terms: Coeliac patients were much younger than controls, with mean ages of approximately 16.0 versus 55 years in the TRG cohort. The TCR-delta (TRD) cohort included duodenal biopsies from about ten coeliac disease patients and about ten non-coeliac controls. All coeliac patients in the TRD cohort had raised anti-tissue transglutaminase antibodies, while no controls did. A second, larger TCR-gamma (TRG) cohort included duodenal biopsies from 30 or so coeliac disease patients and some 23 non-coeliac controls.

Relative to germline, V is missing 0 bases and J is missing 1 base, with 24 bases of the junction outside any gene match. The CDR3 covers 23 residues, taking in both the cysteine and the phenylalanine. Solely the CDR3 DNA is kept, with 69 bases framed from the first base. CDR1 TSWWSYY and CDR2 QGS were looked up in the germline V gene. For each case, genomic DNA was isolated from ten 5-um FFPE scrolls with the QIAamp DNA FFPE tissue kit. To test whether coeliac disease could be classified from the TCR repertoire, the study used duodenal biopsies that were formalin-fixed paraffin-embedded, fully anonymised, and surplus to diagnostic needs. Libraries were made using multiplex PCR. Bulk amplification of TRD repertoires was performed from around 150 ng of biopsy DNA with the Biomed-2 kit. Before sequencing, purified TRD amplicons were pooled in equal amounts into an approximately 4 nM library. TRD libraries were sequenced on an Illumina MiSeq using v3 chemistry with 2 x 300 cycles. The authors' analysis ran thus. Using FastX, any read was removed if more than 10% of its nucleotides had quality scores below the third quartile calculated per patient. IMGT/HighV-QUEST was used to align the reads, assigning V, D and J genes, identifying CDR3 regions and assessing functionality. After the sequences were translated into amino acids, every sequence predicted to be non-functional was thrown out. CDR3s were split into kmers, with and without positional annotation; kmer frequencies underwent PCA, and samples were clustered using all 1023 combinations of PCs 1-10. Classification was validated by leave-one-out cross-validation, in which parameters were re-optimised on the remaining samples each time. Shannon diversity was calculated using the vegan R package from repeated random subsamples equal to the lowest read count. Clonotypes were called again by TCRdb from the public reads via CATT, and duplicate nucleotide sequences were then merged into one entry. These V and J calls rely on TCRdb rather than the paper's analysis. Counted in this sample were approximately 200 delta-chain clones; 72% of them appeared once. Roughly 59% of the sample is in the top ten clones.

Results the study describes overall, beyond this receptor: Of some 54 biopsies, around 50 (approximately 94%) were correctly classified by TRG clustering, which had a reported leave-one-out accuracy of about 87%. In training, clustering based on TRD kmers put every one of the 22 biopsies in the right class, and the leave-one-out accuracy was reported as 91%. FFPE-derived DNA was found to be relatively degraded, and loss of a proportion of TCR sequences in each sample was likely caused by this degradation. Repeated CDR3 amino acid sequences could not be distinguished from PCR duplicates. Coeliac and control groups differed significantly in age, although an age-split analysis did not yield significant classification.

This TCR was sampled from a human donor with celiac disease. Recombination linked TRDV1 to TRDJ1; 9 bases in the middle match TRDD3. Input material: a duodenal biopsy. The sequenced DNA: TGTGCTCTTGGGGAACTAAGTCCTACGCGGGTTTCGAGCTGGGGGATGCTCACCGATAAACTCATCTTT. Protein translation: CALGELSPTRVSSWGMLTDKLIF.